What follows is one T cell receptor beta chain and its context. The data are from a study of CD8 T cells in Susac syndrome. From blood CD8+ and CD4+ T cells, the TCR beta chain was sequenced. Negative isolation was applied to CD8+ and CD4+ T cells, and FACS enrichment was applied to TEMRA cells. Germline V lookup: CDR1 SGHDN, CDR2 FVKESK. Deletions cut 4 bases from V and 1 base from J, with 7 bases between. The CDR3 sequence is 14 residues long. Random hexamers served to reverse transcribe roughly 0.45 to 1 ug RNA. It was immunoSEQ multiplex PCR that amplified TCR beta CDR3 across 54 Vbeta and 13 Jbeta. Each CDR3 protein gets one entry after TCRdb re-called the immunoSEQ multiplex PCR reads with MiXCR. The sample includes roughly 120,000 distinct CDR3 sequences, roughly 94% of them seen just once.

The TCR sequence derives from a human donor with multiple sclerosis. Sequenced sample: CD4+ T cells from PBMCs. J is TRBJ2-2 and V is TRBV14; a possible D gene is TRBD2 (5 bases). Here the CDR3 DNA reads TGTGCCAGCAGCCGTGGACTGAACACCGGGGAGCTGTTTTTT. It yields the protein CASSRGLNTGELFF.